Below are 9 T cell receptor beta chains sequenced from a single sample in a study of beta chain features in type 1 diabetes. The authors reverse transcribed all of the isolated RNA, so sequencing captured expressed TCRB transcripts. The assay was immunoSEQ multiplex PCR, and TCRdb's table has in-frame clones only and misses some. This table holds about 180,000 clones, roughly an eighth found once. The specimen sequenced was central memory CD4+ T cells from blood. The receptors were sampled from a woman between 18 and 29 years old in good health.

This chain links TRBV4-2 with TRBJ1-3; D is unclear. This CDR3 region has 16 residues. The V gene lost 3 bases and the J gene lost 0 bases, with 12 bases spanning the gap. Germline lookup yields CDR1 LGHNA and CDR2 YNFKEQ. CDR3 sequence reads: CASSHSDSISGNTIYF. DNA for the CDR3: TGTGCCAGCAGCCATTCCGACTCTATCTCTGGAAACACCATATATTTT.

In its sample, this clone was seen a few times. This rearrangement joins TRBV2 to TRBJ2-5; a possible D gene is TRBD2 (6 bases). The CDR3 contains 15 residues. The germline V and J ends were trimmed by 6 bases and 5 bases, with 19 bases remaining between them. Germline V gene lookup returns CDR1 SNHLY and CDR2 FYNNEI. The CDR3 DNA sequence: TGTGCCAGCAGGAAAGGACTATCTAGTCGGGAGACCCAGTACTTC. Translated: CASRKGLSSRETQYF.

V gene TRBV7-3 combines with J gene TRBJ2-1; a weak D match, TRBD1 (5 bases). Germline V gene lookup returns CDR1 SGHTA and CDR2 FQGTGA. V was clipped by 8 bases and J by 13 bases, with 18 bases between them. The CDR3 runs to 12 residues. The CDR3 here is CASGADMGEQFF. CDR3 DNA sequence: TGTGCCAGCGGGGCCGACATGGGCGAACAGTTCTTC.

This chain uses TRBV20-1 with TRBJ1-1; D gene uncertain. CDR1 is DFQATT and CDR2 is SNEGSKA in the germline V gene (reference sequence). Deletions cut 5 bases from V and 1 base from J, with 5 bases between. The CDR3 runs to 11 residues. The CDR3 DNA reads TGCAGTGCTGAGGGGAACACTGAAGCTTTCTTT. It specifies CSAEGNTEAFF.

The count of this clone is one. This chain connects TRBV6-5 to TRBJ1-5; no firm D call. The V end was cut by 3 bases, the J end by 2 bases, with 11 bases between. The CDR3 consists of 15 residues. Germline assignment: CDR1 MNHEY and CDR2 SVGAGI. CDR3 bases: TGTGCCAGCAGTTATACGTCTGGAGGCAATCAGCCCCAGCATTTT. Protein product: CASSYTSGGNQPQHF.

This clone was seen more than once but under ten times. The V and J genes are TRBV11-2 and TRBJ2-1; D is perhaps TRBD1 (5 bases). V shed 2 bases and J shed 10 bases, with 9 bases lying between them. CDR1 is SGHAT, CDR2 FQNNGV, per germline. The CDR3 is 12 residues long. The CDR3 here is CASSLSDREQFF. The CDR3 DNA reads TGTGCCAGCAGCTTAAGCGACAGAGAGCAGTTCTTC.

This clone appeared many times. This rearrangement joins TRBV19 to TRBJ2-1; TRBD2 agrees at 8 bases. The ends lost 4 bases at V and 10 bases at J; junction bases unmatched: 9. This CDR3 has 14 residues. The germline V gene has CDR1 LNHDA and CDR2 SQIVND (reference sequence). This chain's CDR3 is CASSSQAGVPEQFF. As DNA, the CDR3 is TGTGCCAGTAGTAGCCAAGCGGGAGTCCCCGAGCAGTTCTTC.

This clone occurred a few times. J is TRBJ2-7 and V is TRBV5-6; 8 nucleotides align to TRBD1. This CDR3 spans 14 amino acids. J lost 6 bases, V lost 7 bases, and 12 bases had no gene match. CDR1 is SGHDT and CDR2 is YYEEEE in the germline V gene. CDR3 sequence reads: CASRRQGKGGEQYF. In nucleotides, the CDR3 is TGTGCCAGCCGCCGACAGGGGAAGGGTGGCGAGCAGTACTTC.

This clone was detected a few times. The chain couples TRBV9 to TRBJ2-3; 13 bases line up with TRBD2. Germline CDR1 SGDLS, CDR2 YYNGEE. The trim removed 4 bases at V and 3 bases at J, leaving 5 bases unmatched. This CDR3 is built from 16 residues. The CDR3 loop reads CASSTGLAGATDTQYF. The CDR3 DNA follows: TGTGCCAGCAGCACCGGACTAGCGGGAGCAACAGATACGCAGTATTTT.